The 30 T cell receptor beta chains below come from one sample, sequenced in a study of cytomegalovirus exposure and HLA in healthy donors. PCR was performed using 60 Vbeta and 13 Jbeta primers. TCRdb keeps only in-frame clones here, not all; method: immunoSEQ multiplex PCR. The profile shows 110,000 to 150,000 clones, about 79% of them singletons. The sequenced sample was PBMCs. The origin of the receptors is a man in his forties in good health and CMV-seropositive.

CDR3 in amino acids: CASSLGPGDYNEQFF. Written as DNA, the CDR3 is TGTGCCAGCAGCCTGGGCCCGGGGGACTACAATGAGCAGTTCTTC. This chain connects TRBV6-5 to TRBJ2-1; D perhaps matches TRBD2 (6 bases). The V and J ends lost 6 bases and 3 bases respectively, with 15 bases between them. Per the germline V gene, CDR1 is MNHEY and CDR2 is SVGAGI. This CDR3 is 15 amino acids long.

This chain joins TRBV10-3 and TRBJ1-4; no clear D. The V end lost 0 bases, the J end lost 2 bases, and 7 bases lay between the germline ends. The CDR3 is 15 residues long. CDR1 and CDR2 from the germline V gene are ENHRY and SYGVKD. CDR3 sequence: CAISESHSTNEKLFF. For the CDR3, the DNA is TGTGCCATCAGTGAGTCACACAGCACTAATGAAAAACTGTTTTTT.

The rearrangement uses TRBV6-5 and TRBJ2-7; D gene uncertain. Deletions cut 0 bases from V and 1 base from J, with 7 bases between. CDR3 length: 14 residues. Germline V gene sequence: CDR1 MNHEY, CDR2 SVGAGI. The CDR3: CASSYSIGSYEQYF. The CDR3 DNA reads TGTGCCAGCAGTTACTCGATCGGGTCCTACGAGCAGTACTTC.

A few counts support this clone. The genes are TRBV5-6 and TRBJ1-1, with D perhaps matching TRBD1 (6 bases). In germline, CDR1 is SGHDT, CDR2 YYEEEE. This CDR3 comprises 13 residues. The V end was cut by 4 bases, the J end by 1 base, with 8 bases between. The CDR3 DNA reads TGTGCCAGCAGCGAGGACAGGAACACTGAAGCTTTCTTT. Its translation: CASSEDRNTEAFF.

CDR3 coding DNA: TGTGCCAGCAGCGCACGCCTCCAGGGGATCGACGAGCAGTACTTC. This sequence encodes CASSARLQGIDEQYF. The genes are TRBV9 and TRBJ2-7, with D possibly TRBD1 on 6 matching bases. The ends were cut back, 3 bases at V and 5 bases at J, with 18 bases in the middle. This CDR3 comprises 15 residues. Germline lookup yields CDR1 SGDLS and CDR2 YYNGEE.

This clone has just a few counts. The chain carries TRBV6-4 and TRBJ2-2; 8 bases are shared with TRBD1. The CDR3 sequence is 14 residues long. Germline-derived CDR1 and CDR2 are MRHNA and SNTAGT. J lost 4 bases, V lost 7 bases, and 5 bases had no gene match. DNA for the CDR3: TGTGCCAGCAAGCCCGACAGGGGCACCGGGGAGCTGTTTTTT. Encoded protein: CASKPDRGTGELFF.

The genes are TRBV14 and TRBJ2-3, with a tentative D call TRBD2 (6 bases). The V end was cut by 1 base, the J end by 3 bases, with 11 bases between. This CDR3 has 15 residues. CDR1 is SGHDN and CDR2 is FVKESK in the germline V gene. The CDR3 reads CASSQGLALTDTQYF. The DNA of the CDR3 is TGTGCCAGCAGCCAAGGCCTAGCGCTTACAGATACGCAGTATTTT.

The chain has TRBV5-1 and TRBJ2-7, with TRBD1 matching 9 bases. The V segment lost 4 bases and the J segment 0 bases; nucleotides outside the gene matches: 5. The germline V gene encodes CDR1 SGHRS and CDR2 YFSETQ. The CDR3 extends over 15 amino acids. The CDR3 bases are TGCGCCAGCAGCCCCGGACAGGGGCACTCCTACGAGCAGTACTTC. It yields the protein CASSPGQGHSYEQYF. The full variable domain, in which reference TRBV5-1 and TRBJ2-7 provide the parts outside the CDR3, is KAGVTQTPRYLIKTRGQQVTLSCSPISGHRSVSWYQQTPGQGLQFLFEYFSETQRNKGNFPGRFSGRQFSNSRSEMNVSTLELGDSALYLCASSPGQGHSYEQYFGPGTRLTVT.

This clone is a singleton in its sample. V usage is TRBV6-6 and J usage is TRBJ2-7; tentatively, D is TRBD1 (6 bases). V gave up 0 bases and J gave up 8 bases, with 11 bases separating them. This CDR3 contains 13 residues. Germline V gene data show CDR1 as MNHNY and CDR2 as SVGAGI (reference sequence). CDR3 bases: TGTGCCAGCAGTTACTCGTCAGGGGAGAAGCAGTACTTC. This translates into CASSYSSGEKQYF.

This clone occurred a few times. The chain combines TRBV6-5 with TRBJ1-1, with a possible D match to TRBD1 (5 bases). The CDR3 totals 13 residues. V was clipped by 2 bases and J by 8 bases, with 12 bases between them. Germline assignment: CDR1 MNHEY and CDR2 SVGAGI. CDR3 nucleotide sequence: TGTGCCAGCAGTTACCTGGCGGGGCAGGAAGCTTTCTTT. Translating gives CASSYLAGQEAFF.

The chain carries TRBV10-3 and TRBJ2-1; unclear D gene. V lost 2 bases to trimming and J lost 9 bases, with 8 bases between them. CDR1 ENHRY and CDR2 SYGVKD come from the germline V gene. The CDR3 loop spans 12 amino acids. The CDR3 reads CAISEEEPEQFF. CDR3 sequence (DNA): TGTGCCATCAGTGAGGAAGAGCCTGAGCAGTTCTTC.

The genes are TRBV7-6 and TRBJ2-7; weak D call: TRBD1 (7 bases). The CDR3 is made up of 16 amino acids. The V end was cut by 6 bases, the J end by 5 bases, with 23 bases between. Germline CDR1 is SGHVS and CDR2 is FNYEAQ. For the CDR3, the DNA is TGTGCCAGCAGTTTCTCTCCGGTTCAGGGGGGAAACGAGCAGTACTTC. This encodes CASSFSPVQGGNEQYF.

The DNA for the CDR3 is TGCGCCAGCAGCCAAGAAGGGGGGGGCGATGAGCAGTTCTTC. Translating gives CASSQEGGGDEQFF. The gene calls are TRBV4-1 and TRBJ2-1, with D tentatively TRBD2 (7 bases). The V end was cut by 0 bases, the J end by 8 bases, with 11 bases between. CDR1 is MGHRA, CDR2 YSYEKL, per germline. This CDR3 spans 14 amino acids.

J is TRBJ1-2 and V is TRBV11-2; no reliable D call. Germline-derived CDR1 and CDR2 are SGHAT and FQNNGV. V dropped 5 bases and J dropped 2 bases, with 15 bases sitting between them. This CDR3 has 15 residues. The CDR3: CASSLLETGNYGYTF. The CDR3 DNA reads TGTGCCAGCAGCCTGTTGGAGACTGGGAACTATGGCTACACCTTC.

CDR3 in amino acids: CASSLAPSGAQETQYF. CDR3 coding DNA: TGCGCCAGCAGCTTGGCGCCGTCAGGGGCCCAAGAGACCCAGTACTTC. This sequence joins TRBV5-1 and TRBJ2-5; tentative D call: TRBD1 (6 bases). Germline values: CDR1 SGHRS, CDR2 YFSETQ. V was pared by 0 bases and J by 1 base, with 13 bases between. CDR3 length: 16 residues.

This rearrangement joins TRBV27 to TRBJ1-5, with D possibly being TRBD1 (5 bases). Germline V gives CDR1 MNHEY, CDR2 SMNVEV (reference sequence). This CDR3 is 13 amino acids long. V was pared by 3 bases and J by 5 bases, with 8 bases between. CDR3 DNA: TGTGCCAGCAGTTTTAGGGGCGATCAGCCCCAGCATTTT. This encodes CASSFRGDQPQHF.

Concerning this clone: Mismatch with germline at one junction end may stem from a read error. This chain connects TRBV7-9 to TRBJ2-7; 8 bases line up with TRBD1. The CDR3 totals 13 residues. Per germline, CDR1 SEHNR and CDR2 FQNEAQ (reference sequence). CDR3 nucleotides: TGTTCCAGCAGTGGGACAGGCCTCTACGAGCAGTACTTC. This translates into CSSSGTGLYEQYF.

V gene TRBV6-4 combines with J gene TRBJ2-1; 12 positions match TRBD1. Germline assignment: CDR1 MRHNA and CDR2 SNTAGT. V shed 6 bases and J 8 bases; nucleotides not matched to a gene: 5. The length of the CDR3 is 14 residues. In DNA form, the CDR3 reads TGTGCCAGCAGCCCGGGACAGGGGGCGGATGAGCAGTTCTTC. Translating it yields CASSPGQGADEQFF.

CDR3 nucleotides: TGTGCCAGCTGGGCGGCAGACTACTCCTATGGCTACACCTTC. Translating gives CASWAADYSYGYTF. This chain connects TRBV27 to TRBJ1-2; D call uncertain. V lost 8 bases and J lost 4, with 17 bases in between. CDR1 MNHEY and CDR2 SMNVEV come from the germline V gene (reference sequence). CDR3 size: 14 residues.

This clone has more than one count but fewer than ten. CDR3 in amino acids: CASSSEPTGGGYTF. The CDR3 nucleotides are TGCGCCAGCAGCTCGGAACCAACAGGGGGTGGCTACACCTTC. V gene TRBV5-1 combines with J gene TRBJ1-2; 8 bases map to TRBD1. The germline V gene encodes CDR1 SGHRS and CDR2 YFSETQ. The CDR3 consists of 14 residues. The V gene end was trimmed by 3 bases and the J gene end by 7 bases; junction bases not matched to a gene: 8.

V usage is TRBV29-1 and J usage is TRBJ2-7, with a weak D call TRBD1 (5 bases). This CDR3 contains 11 residues. Trimming cost V 4 bases and J 7 bases, with 11 bases left between them. Germline CDR1 SQVTM, CDR2 ANQGSEA. The CDR3 here is CSVGWGGEQYF. CDR3 nucleotides: TGCAGCGTTGGGTGGGGCGGAGAGCAGTACTTC.

This chain joins TRBV19 and TRBJ2-6; no clear D gene. The V gene's germline CDR1 is LNHDA and CDR2 SQIVND (reference sequence). This CDR3 contains 13 residues. Trimming took off 5 bases at V and 4 bases at J, with 6 bases between the two ends. The CDR3: CASSPLGANVLTF. CDR3 DNA: TGTGCCAGTAGTCCTCTGGGGGCCAACGTCCTGACTTTC.

The J gene is TRBJ1-2, the V gene TRBV27; D ambiguous. Trimming stripped 6 bases from V and 6 bases from J, with 17 bases between. The germline V gene has CDR1 MNHEY and CDR2 SMNVEV (reference sequence). This CDR3 region has 14 residues. The CDR3: CASRPAQTSDGYTF. CDR3 nucleotide sequence: TGTGCCAGCAGACCCGCCCAAACAAGTGATGGCTACACCTTC.

The table lists this clone with a count of one. V is TRBV4-2 and J is TRBJ1-4; D gene ambiguous. CDR1 and CDR2 from the germline V gene are LGHNA and YNFKEQ. V was clipped by 3 bases and J by 6 bases, with 8 bases between them. This CDR3 has 13 amino acids. The chain's CDR3 is CASSQVSDEKLFF. CDR3 nucleotides: TGTGCCAGCAGCCAGGTCAGTGATGAAAAACTGTTTTTT.

The chain carries TRBV28 and TRBJ1-2; tentative D call: TRBD1 (6 bases). Looked up from germline, CDR1 is MDHEN and CDR2 is SYDVKM. The CDR3 totals 14 residues. With 2 bases removed from V and 3 bases from J, the gap between germline ends came to 10 bases. CDR3 sequence: CASSLNGQYYGYTF. The CDR3 bases are TGTGCCAGCAGTTTAAACGGACAGTACTATGGCTACACCTTC.

This clone turned up a few times. The identical CDR3 is also encoded by other nucleotide sequences in the sample. This chain joins TRBV27 and TRBJ1-1, with 8 bases aligning to TRBD1. CDR1 is MNHEY, CDR2 SMNVEV, per germline (reference sequence). Trimming cost V 3 bases and J 5 bases; bases outside gene matches: 2. The length of the CDR3 is 13 residues. CDR3 sequence reads: CASSLDRATEAFF. The CDR3 nucleotides read TGTGCCAGCAGTTTGGACAGGGCGACTGAAGCTTTCTTT.

The rearrangement links TRBV4-2 to TRBJ1-1, with TRBD1 matching 8 bases. The CDR3 length is 15 residues. V lost 3 bases to trimming and J lost 3 bases; unmatched junction nucleotides: 6. The V gene's germline CDR1 is LGHNA and CDR2 YNFKEQ. The CDR3 loop reads CASSQRTGSHTEAFF. As DNA, the CDR3 is TGTGCCAGCAGCCAGAGGACAGGGAGTCACACTGAAGCTTTCTTT.

This chain joins TRBV7-9 and TRBJ2-5; D uncertain. CDR3 size: 14 residues. CDR1 and CDR2 (germline): SEHNR, FQNEAQ (reference sequence). V was shortened by 3 bases and J by 2 bases, with 10 bases between the two germline ends. CDR3 sequence: CASSFVAVQETQYF. DNA for the CDR3: TGTGCCAGCAGCTTTGTTGCGGTACAAGAGACCCAGTACTTC.

This chain uses TRBV5-1 with TRBJ2-7; 7 bases fit TRBD2. V was clipped by 6 bases and J by 1 base; unmatched bases: 4. Germline CDR1 is SGHRS and CDR2 is YFSETQ. This CDR3 comprises 13 residues. The CDR3 is CASTGGESYEQYF. The CDR3 coding sequence is TGCGCCAGCACGGGGGGAGAGTCCTACGAGCAGTACTTC. Looking up the rest from reference TRBV5-1 and TRBJ2-7 gives the full variable domain: KAGVTQTPRYLIKTRGQQVTLSCSPISGHRSVSWYQQTPGQGLQFLFEYFSETQRNKGNFPGRFSGRQFSNSRSEMNVSTLELGDSALYLCASTGGESYEQYFGPGTRLTVT.

V is TRBV21-1 and J is TRBJ2-5; TRBD1, the D gene given by the table, was not confirmed from the DNA. TRBV21-1 is marked as a pseudogene. This CDR3 spans 16 amino acids. DNA for the CDR3: TGTGCCAGCTATCGCGACAGGGCCACGAGGCAGGGGACCCAGTACTTC. Translated: CASYRDRATRQGTQYF.